A single sample gave rise to the 27 T cell receptor beta chains below, sequenced in a study of T cell responses to AZD1222 COVID-19 vaccine. Clones were sequenced by immunoSEQ multiplex PCR, and TCRdb holds only the in-frame ones, with some missing. This table holds over 150,000 clones, about nine tenths found once. The material was peripheral blood, obtained on day 0 of AZD1222 vaccination. All receptors come from an adult in good health.

The chain links TRBV9 to TRBJ2-3; D is possibly TRBD2 (6 bases). Looked up from germline, CDR1 is SGDLS and CDR2 is YYNGEE. Trimming shortened V by 3 bases and J by 4 bases, and 12 bases separated the two germline ends. The CDR3 loop spans 14 amino acids. CDR3: CASSEPGVSDTQYF. As DNA, the CDR3 is TGTGCCAGCAGCGAACCGGGGGTCTCAGATACGCAGTATTTT.

The J gene is TRBJ1-4, the V gene TRBV7-9, with 8 bases matching TRBD1. This CDR3 comprises 14 residues. The trim removed 5 bases at V and 7 bases at J, leaving 6 bases unmatched. From germline, CDR1 is SEHNR and CDR2 FQNEAQ (reference sequence). The CDR3 here is CASSPSGGREKLFF. The DNA for the CDR3 is TGTGCCAGCAGCCCTTCAGGGGGCCGTGAAAAACTGTTTTTT. Drawing the rest from reference TRBV7-9 and TRBJ1-4, the complete variable domain is DTGVSQNPRHKITKRGQNVTFRCDPISEHNRLYWYRQTLGQGPEFLTYFQNEAQLEKSRLLSDRFSAERPKGSFSTLEIQRTEQGDSAMYLCASSPSGGREKLFFGSGTQLSVL.

The V and J genes are TRBV9 and TRBJ2-5; 7 nucleotides align to TRBD1. CDR1 and CDR2 (germline): SGDLS, YYNGEE. The trim removed 4 bases at V and 2 bases at J, leaving 8 bases unmatched. There are 15 residues in the CDR3. CDR3 loop: CASSPRSTGQETQYF. The CDR3 nucleotides read TGTGCCAGCAGCCCTCGGTCGACAGGGCAAGAGACCCAGTACTTC.

This sequence joins TRBV28 and TRBJ1-1; D not resolved. Germline CDR1 and CDR2: MDHEN and SYDVKM. V was clipped by 4 bases and J by 4 bases, with 10 bases between them. This CDR3 is built from 13 residues. In DNA, the CDR3 is TGTGCCAGCAGTTCCTCATTGGGCACTGAAGCTTTCTTT. It is translated as CASSSSLGTEAFF.

This chain uses TRBV7-9 with TRBJ1-1; TRBD1 is a possible D gene (6 bases). V gave up 1 base and J gave up 4 bases, with 13 bases separating them. Germline V gene sequence: CDR1 SEHNR, CDR2 FQNEAQ (reference sequence). CDR3 length: 15 amino acids. CDR3 in DNA: TGTGCCAGCAGCTTAGAGGGGGGAGCGGGCACTGAAGCTTTCTTT. Amino acids: CASSLEGGAGTEAFF. Full variable domain (missing parts from reference TRBV7-9 and TRBJ1-1): DTGVSQNPRHKITKRGQNVTFRCDPISEHNRLYWYRQTLGQGPEFLTYFQNEAQLEKSRLLSDRFSAERPKGSFSTLEIQRTEQGDSAMYLCASSLEGGAGTEAFFGQGTRLTVV.

The chain employs TRBV6-5 and TRBJ2-1, with 8 bases aligning to TRBD1. The germline V gene encodes CDR1 MNHEY and CDR2 SVGAGI. The V and J ends lost 6 bases and 0 bases, in that order; junction bases with no gene match: 4. This CDR3 spans 15 amino acids. The DNA for the CDR3 is TGTGCCAGCAGCAGAGACAGGGGCTCCTACAATGAGCAGTTCTTC. Its translation is CASSRDRGSYNEQFF.

The chain carries TRBV29-1 and TRBJ1-5; D might be TRBD1 (6 bases). The V end lost 2 bases, the J end lost 11 bases, and 19 bases lay between the germline ends. In germline, CDR1 is SQVTM, CDR2 ANQGSEA. The CDR3 is 14 amino acids. The CDR3: CSVEYTAGDTAQHF. Written as DNA, the CDR3 is TGCAGCGTTGAATACACGGCAGGGGACACAGCCCAGCATTTT.

The V gene is TRBV2, the J gene TRBJ1-6, with a possible D match to TRBD1 (6 bases). The CDR3 has 15 amino acids. CDR1 and CDR2 (germline): SNHLY, FYNNEI. Trimming cost V 11 bases and J 0 bases, with 14 bases left between them. The CDR3 sequence is CAGTDRSSYNSPLHF. In DNA form, the CDR3 reads TGTGCCGGCACAGACAGGAGCTCCTATAATTCACCCCTCCACTTT.

This clone turned up a few times. This chain joins TRBV3-1 (or the pseudogene TRBV3-2) and TRBJ2-5, with D possibly matching TRBD2 (5 bases). Germline values: CDR1 LGHDT, CDR2 YNNKEL (reference sequence). The CDR3 is made up of 13 amino acids. The germline V and J ends were trimmed by 1 base and 9 bases, with 12 bases remaining between them. The CDR3 loop is CASSQVGAVSQYF. In DNA, the CDR3 is TGTGCCAGCAGCCAAGTGGGAGCGGTCTCCCAGTACTTC.

CDR3 bases: TGTGCCAGCAGTCGACGGGGGGGTGGAAGTCAGCCCCAGCATTTT. Encoded protein: CASSRRGGGSQPQHF. This chain uses TRBV27 with TRBJ1-5, with a weak D call TRBD1 (5 bases). This CDR3 has 15 residues. Trimming shortened V by 5 bases and J by 6 bases, and 17 bases separated the two germline ends. CDR1 and CDR2 from the germline V gene are MNHEY and SMNVEV (reference sequence).

V usage is TRBV9 and J usage is TRBJ2-7; no clear D gene. The CDR3 has 14 residues. V was trimmed by 0 bases and J by 5 bases, leaving 12 bases between them. CDR1 SGDLS and CDR2 YYNGEE come from the germline V gene. The CDR3 protein is CASSVARGSDEQYF. DNA for the CDR3: TGTGCCAGCAGCGTAGCTCGCGGATCCGACGAGCAGTACTTC.

The chain is built from TRBV29-1 and TRBJ1-1; D call uncertain. The CDR3 has 12 residues. In germline, CDR1 is SQVTM, CDR2 ANQGSEA. V gave up 5 bases and J gave up 0 bases, with 7 bases separating them. The CDR3 spells CSVSVMNTEAFF. Here the CDR3 DNA reads TGCAGCGTTTCGGTAATGAACACTGAAGCTTTCTTT.

J is TRBJ2-4 and V is TRBV4-1; TRBD2 matches at 13 bases. V lost 2 bases, J lost 11 bases, and 12 bases stayed unmatched. CDR1 is MGHRA, CDR2 YSYEKL, per germline. The CDR3 spans 17 residues. In nucleotides, the CDR3 is TGCGCCAGCAGCCAACCGACTAGCGGGGGGCCCCGGAGTTTTCAGTACTTC. This encodes CASSQPTSGGPRSFQYF.

V gene TRBV4-2 combines with J gene TRBJ2-1; D might be TRBD1 (5 bases). The germline V and J ends were trimmed by 0 bases and 8 bases, with 17 bases remaining between them. The length of the CDR3 is 16 residues. Germline loops: CDR1 LGHNA, CDR2 YNFKEQ. For the CDR3, the DNA is TGTGCCAGCAGCCAAGATAACACAGGCGGCGGCGATGAGCAGTTCTTC. Encoded protein: CASSQDNTGGGDEQFF.

The genes are TRBV11-3 and TRBJ2-1; the D gene is possibly TRBD2 (5 bases). Deletions cut 5 bases from V and 3 bases from J, with 11 bases between. In germline, CDR1 is SGHNT, CDR2 YENEEA. This CDR3 spans 14 amino acids. CDR3 region: CASSTSEGYNEQFF. The CDR3, as DNA: TGTGCCAGCAGCACTAGTGAGGGCTACAATGAGCAGTTCTTC.

V is TRBV7-8 and J is TRBJ1-1; D remains unclear. The V end lost 0 bases, the J end lost 5 bases, and 7 bases lay between the germline ends. The germline CDR1 and CDR2 sequences are SGHVS and FQNEAQ. This CDR3 spans 13 amino acids. The CDR3 DNA follows: TGTGCCAGCAGCTTAGCGCTTTATACTGAAGCTTTCTTT. This translates into CASSLALYTEAFF.

The V call is TRBV3-1 (or the pseudogene TRBV3-2), the J call TRBJ2-7; the D gene is possibly TRBD1 (5 bases). Germline V gives CDR1 LGHDT, CDR2 YNNKEL (reference sequence). CDR3 length: 13 residues. V gave up 4 bases and J gave up 3 bases, with 10 bases separating them. The chain's CDR3 is CASSLRDSYEQYF. The CDR3 DNA reads as TGTGCCAGCAGCCTGCGAGACAGCTACGAGCAGTACTTC.

The rearrangement links TRBV5-1 to TRBJ1-2, with 7 bases matching TRBD1. The V gene end was trimmed by 4 bases and the J gene end by 6 bases; junction bases not matched to a gene: 9. This CDR3 contains 14 residues. The germline V gene encodes CDR1 SGHRS and CDR2 YFSETQ. The CDR3 DNA sequence: TGCGCCAGCAGCCATACCGGGACAGAGGATGGCTACACCTTC. Protein sequence: CASSHTGTEDGYTF.

CDR3 sequence reads: CAWSEGGYGYTF. CDR3 coding DNA: TGTGCCTGGAGTGAGGGGGGGTATGGCTACACCTTC. The V call is TRBV30, the J call TRBJ1-2; the D gene is possibly TRBD1 (6 bases). Trimming pared 1 base from V and 5 bases from J, leaving 8 bases between. CDR3 length equals 12 residues. CDR1 GTSNPN and CDR2 SVGIG come from the germline V gene (reference sequence).

This rearrangement joins TRBV2 to TRBJ1-2; 9 bases align to TRBD1. In germline, CDR1 is SNHLY, CDR2 FYNNEI. The ends lost 7 bases at V and 4 bases at J; junction bases unmatched: 7. The CDR3 length is 14 residues. The chain's CDR3 is CASMPGQGFYGYTF. The CDR3 DNA follows: TGTGCCAGCATGCCGGGACAGGGTTTCTATGGCTACACCTTC. The entire variable domain, with the rest obtained from reference TRBV2 and TRBJ1-2, is as follows: EPEVTQTPSHQVTQMGQEVILRCVPISNHLYFYWYRQILGQKVEFLVSFYNNEISEKSEIFDDQFSVERPDGSNFTLKIRSTKLEDSAMYFCASMPGQGFYGYTFGSGTRLTVV.

This chain links TRBV6-5 with TRBJ2-7; 8 bases match TRBD2. Germline CDR1 reads MNHEY; CDR2 reads SVGAGI. The CDR3 length is 14 residues. The ends lost 3 bases at V and 5 bases at J; junction bases unmatched: 6. Here the CDR3 DNA reads TGTGCCAGCAGTTATTACCGGGAGGGGGACGAGCAGTACTTC. This codes for CASSYYREGDEQYF.

V usage is TRBV6-1 and J usage is TRBJ2-3, with TRBD2 matching over 10 bases. CDR1 and CDR2 (germline): MNHNS, SASEGT. V was clipped by 4 bases and J by 2 bases; unmatched bases: 9. This CDR3 spans 17 amino acids. The CDR3 loop is CASSGILAGAPTDTQYF. For the CDR3, the DNA is TGTGCCAGCAGTGGGATTCTAGCGGGGGCCCCCACAGATACGCAGTATTTT.

This rearrangement joins TRBV7-3 to TRBJ1-1; D is uncertain. The CDR3 is 14 amino acids. CDR1 is SGHTA, CDR2 FQGTGA, per germline. V lost 2 bases and J 1 base, leaving 8 bases between the germline ends. Here the CDR3 reads CASSLGPRNTEAFF. In DNA form, the CDR3 reads TGTGCCAGCAGCTTAGGGCCACGGAACACTGAAGCTTTCTTT.

The rearrangement joins TRBV3-1 (or the pseudogene TRBV3-2) to TRBJ2-7, with TRBD1 identical over 10 bases. Germline V gene sequence: CDR1 LGHDT, CDR2 YNNKEL (reference sequence). V lost 2 bases to trimming and J lost 3 bases; unmatched junction nucleotides: 4. The CDR3 has 15 amino acids. The CDR3, as DNA: TGTGCCAGCAGCCAATTGGGACAGGGGCGCTACGAGCAGTACTTC. Translated, it gives CASSQLGQGRYEQYF.

In the case of this clone: The same CDR3 is also encoded by other DNA sequences in this sample. DNA for the CDR3: TGTGCCAGCAGTGGACAGTTGAACACTGAAGCTTTCTTT. Protein product: CASSGQLNTEAFF. The rearrangement links TRBV2 to TRBJ1-1; perhaps TRBD1 as D (5 bases). The CDR3 extends over 13 amino acids. Germline loops: CDR1 SNHLY, CDR2 FYNNEI. V was shortened by 4 bases and J by 0 bases, with 6 bases between the two germline ends.

This chain uses TRBV18 with TRBJ1-4, with D perhaps matching TRBD1 (5 bases). The CDR3 is 14 amino acids. The germline CDR1 and CDR2 sequences are KGHSH and LQKENI. V lost 5 bases, J lost 4 bases, and 11 bases lay in between. CDR3 residues: CASSANRINEKLFF. The DNA of the CDR3 is TGTGCCAGCTCAGCCAACAGGATTAATGAAAAACTGTTTTTT. Full variable domain (missing parts from reference TRBV18 and TRBJ1-4): NAGVMQNPRHLVRRRGQEARLRCSPMKGHSHVYWYRQLPEEGLKFMVYLQKENIIDESGMPKERFSAEFPKEGPSILRIQQVVRGDSAAYFCASSANRINEKLFFGSGTQLSVL.

This sequence joins TRBV24-1 and TRBJ1-1; TRBD1 agrees at 7 bases. V gave up 3 bases and J gave up 5 bases; unmatched junction bases: 14. Per germline, CDR1 KGHDR and CDR2 SFDVKD. The CDR3 consists of 17 residues. CDR3 coding DNA: TGTGCCACCAGTGATAGAATCCCGACAGGGTCGAAAACTGAAGCTTTCTTT. Protein: CATSDRIPTGSKTEAFF.